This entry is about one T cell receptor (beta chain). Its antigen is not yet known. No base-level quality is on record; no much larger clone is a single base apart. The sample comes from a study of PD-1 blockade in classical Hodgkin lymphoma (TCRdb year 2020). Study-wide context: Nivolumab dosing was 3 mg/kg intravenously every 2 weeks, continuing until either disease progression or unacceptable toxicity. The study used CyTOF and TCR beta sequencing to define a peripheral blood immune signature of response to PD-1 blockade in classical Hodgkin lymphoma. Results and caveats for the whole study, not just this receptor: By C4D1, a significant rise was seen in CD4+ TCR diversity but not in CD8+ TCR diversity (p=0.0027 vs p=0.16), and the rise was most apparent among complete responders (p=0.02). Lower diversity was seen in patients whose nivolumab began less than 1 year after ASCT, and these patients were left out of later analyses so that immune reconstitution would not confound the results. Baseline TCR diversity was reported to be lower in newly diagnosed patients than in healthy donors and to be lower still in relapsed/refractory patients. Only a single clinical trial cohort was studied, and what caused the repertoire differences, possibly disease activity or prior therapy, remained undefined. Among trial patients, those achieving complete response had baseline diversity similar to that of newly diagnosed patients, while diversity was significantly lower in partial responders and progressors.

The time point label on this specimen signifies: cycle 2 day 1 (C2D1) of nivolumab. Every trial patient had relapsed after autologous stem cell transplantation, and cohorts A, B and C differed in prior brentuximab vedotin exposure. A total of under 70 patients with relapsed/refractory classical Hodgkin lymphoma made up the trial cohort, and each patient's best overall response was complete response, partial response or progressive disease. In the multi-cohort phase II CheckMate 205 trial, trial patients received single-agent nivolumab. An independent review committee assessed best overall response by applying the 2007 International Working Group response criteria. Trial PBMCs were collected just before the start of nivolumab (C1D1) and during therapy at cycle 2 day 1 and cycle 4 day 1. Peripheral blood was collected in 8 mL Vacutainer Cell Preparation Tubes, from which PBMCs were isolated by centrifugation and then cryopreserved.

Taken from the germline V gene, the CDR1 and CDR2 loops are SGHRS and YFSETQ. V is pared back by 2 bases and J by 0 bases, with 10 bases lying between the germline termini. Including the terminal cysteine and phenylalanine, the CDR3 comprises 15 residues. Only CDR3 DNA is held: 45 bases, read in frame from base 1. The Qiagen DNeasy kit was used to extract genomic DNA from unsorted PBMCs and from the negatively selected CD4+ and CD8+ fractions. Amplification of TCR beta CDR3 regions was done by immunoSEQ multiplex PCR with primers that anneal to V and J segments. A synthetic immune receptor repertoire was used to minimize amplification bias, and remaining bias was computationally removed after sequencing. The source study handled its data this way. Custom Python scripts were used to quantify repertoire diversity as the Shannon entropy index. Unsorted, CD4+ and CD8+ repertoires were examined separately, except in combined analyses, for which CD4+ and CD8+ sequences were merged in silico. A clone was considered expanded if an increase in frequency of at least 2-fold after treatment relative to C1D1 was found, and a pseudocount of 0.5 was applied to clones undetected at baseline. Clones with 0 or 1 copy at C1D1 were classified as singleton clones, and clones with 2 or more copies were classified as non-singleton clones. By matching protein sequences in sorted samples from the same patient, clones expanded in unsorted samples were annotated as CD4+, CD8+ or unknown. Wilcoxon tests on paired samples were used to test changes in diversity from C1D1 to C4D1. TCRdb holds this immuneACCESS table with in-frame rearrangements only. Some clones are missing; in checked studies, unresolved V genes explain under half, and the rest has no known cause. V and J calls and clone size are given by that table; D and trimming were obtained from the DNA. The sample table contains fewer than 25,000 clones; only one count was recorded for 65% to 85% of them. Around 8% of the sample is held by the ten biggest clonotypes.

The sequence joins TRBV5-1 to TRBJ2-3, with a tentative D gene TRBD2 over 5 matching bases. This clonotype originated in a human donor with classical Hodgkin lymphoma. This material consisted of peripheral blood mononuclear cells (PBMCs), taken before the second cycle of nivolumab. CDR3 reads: CASSFPGFSTDTQYF. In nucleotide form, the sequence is TGCGCCAGCAGCTTCCCGGGATTTAGCACAGATACGCAGTATTTT. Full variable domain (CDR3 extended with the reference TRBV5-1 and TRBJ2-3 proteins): KAGVTQTPRYLIKTRGQQVTLSCSPISGHRSVSWYQQTPGQGLQFLFEYFSETQRNKGNFPGRFSGRQFSNSRSEMNVSTLELGDSALYLCASSFPGFSTDTQYFGPGTRLTVL.